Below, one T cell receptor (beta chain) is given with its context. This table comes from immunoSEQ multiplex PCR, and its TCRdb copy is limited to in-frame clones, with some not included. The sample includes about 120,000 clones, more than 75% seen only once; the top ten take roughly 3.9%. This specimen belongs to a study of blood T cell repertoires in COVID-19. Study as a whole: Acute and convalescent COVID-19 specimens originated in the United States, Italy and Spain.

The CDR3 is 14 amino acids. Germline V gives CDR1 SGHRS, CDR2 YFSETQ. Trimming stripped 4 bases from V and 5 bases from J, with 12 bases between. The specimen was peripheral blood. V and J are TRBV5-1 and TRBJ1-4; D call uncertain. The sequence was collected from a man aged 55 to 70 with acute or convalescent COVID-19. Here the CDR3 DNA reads TGCGCCAGCAGCCCAGATGGAGGAAATGAAAAACTGTTTTTT. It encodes CASSPDGGNEKLFF.